Reported below is one TCR beta chain. Its antigen remains unknown. This record comes from a study of cytomegalovirus exposure and HLA in healthy donors. Points from the study as a whole: Donors were assumed by presence/absence analyses to have roughly uniform sequencing depth. Rarity held for most TCR sequences, but there were some public TCRs that occurred in many donors. Within the data, a cluster of highly shared sequence variants was likely a sequencing artifact.

The CDR3 consists of 13 residues. V gave up 4 bases and J gave up 7 bases, with 14 bases separating them. Germline-derived CDR1 and CDR2 are GTSNPN and SVGIG (reference sequence). Primers included in the PCR were 60 Vbeta and 13 Jbeta primers. Method: immunoSEQ multiplex PCR; TCRdb's copy keeps in-frame clones and lacks some. Among about 180,000 clones listed, around 75% were seen once. Sequenced material: PBMCs. J is TRBJ1-5 and V is TRBV30; perhaps TRBD1 as D (6 bases). The clonotype was recovered from a male donor in good health and CMV-seronegative. The DNA of the CDR3 is TGTGCCTGGAAAGGCAGGGGTAAACAGCCCCAGCATTTT. Its translation is CAWKGRGKQPQHF. The full variable domain, in which reference TRBV30 and TRBJ1-5 provide the parts outside the CDR3, is SQTIHQWPATLVQPVGSPLSLECTVEGTSNPNLYWYRQAAGRGLQLLFYSVGIGQISSEVPQNLSASRPQDRQFILSSKKLLLSDSGFYLCAWKGRGKQPQHFGDGTRLSIL.